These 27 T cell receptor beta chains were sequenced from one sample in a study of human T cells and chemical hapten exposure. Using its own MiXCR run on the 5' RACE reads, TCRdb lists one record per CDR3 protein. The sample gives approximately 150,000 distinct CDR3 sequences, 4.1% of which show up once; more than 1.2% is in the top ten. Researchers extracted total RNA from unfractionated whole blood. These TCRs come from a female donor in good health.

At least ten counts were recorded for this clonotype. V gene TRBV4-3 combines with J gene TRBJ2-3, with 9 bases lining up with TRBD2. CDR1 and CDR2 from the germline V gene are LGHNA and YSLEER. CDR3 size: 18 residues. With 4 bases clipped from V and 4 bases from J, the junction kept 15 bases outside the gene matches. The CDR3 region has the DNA TGCGCCAGCAGCCGTACAATGAACGCGGGGGGGGCCGCAGATACGCAGTATTTT. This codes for CASSRTMNAGGAADTQYF.

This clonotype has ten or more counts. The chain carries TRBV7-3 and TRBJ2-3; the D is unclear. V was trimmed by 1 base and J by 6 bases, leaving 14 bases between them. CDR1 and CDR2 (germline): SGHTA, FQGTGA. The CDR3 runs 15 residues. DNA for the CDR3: TGTGCCAGCAGCTTAAAGGGTGGAAGGTCCGATACGCAGTATTTT. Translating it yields CASSLKGGRSDTQYF.

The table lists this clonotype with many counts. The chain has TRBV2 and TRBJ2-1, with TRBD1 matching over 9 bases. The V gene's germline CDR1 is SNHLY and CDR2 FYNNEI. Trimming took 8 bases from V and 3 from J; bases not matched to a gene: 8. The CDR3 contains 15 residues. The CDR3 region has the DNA TGTGCCAGCGGGCGGGGACAGGGCAACTACAATGAGCAGTTCTTC. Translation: CASGRGQGNYNEQFF.

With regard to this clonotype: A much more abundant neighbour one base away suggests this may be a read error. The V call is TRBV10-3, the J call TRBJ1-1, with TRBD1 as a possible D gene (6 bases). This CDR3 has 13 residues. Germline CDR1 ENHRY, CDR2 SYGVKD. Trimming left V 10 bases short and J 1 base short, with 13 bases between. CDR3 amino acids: CASQQGPNTEAFF. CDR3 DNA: TGTGCCAGCCAACAGGGACCGAACACTGAAGCTTTCTTT.

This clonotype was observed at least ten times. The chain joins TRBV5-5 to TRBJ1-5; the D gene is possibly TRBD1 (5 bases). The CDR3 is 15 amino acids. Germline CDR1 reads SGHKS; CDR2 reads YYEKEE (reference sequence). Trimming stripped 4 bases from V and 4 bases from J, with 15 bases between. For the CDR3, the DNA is TGTGCCAGCAGCAAAGGGGAAACAGGTAATCAGCCCCAGCATTTT. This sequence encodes CASSKGETGNQPQHF.

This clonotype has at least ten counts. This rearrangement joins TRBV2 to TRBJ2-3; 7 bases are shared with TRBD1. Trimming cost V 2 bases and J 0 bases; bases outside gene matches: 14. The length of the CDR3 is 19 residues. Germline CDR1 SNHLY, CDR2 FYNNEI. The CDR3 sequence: CASSEPAGGLDTSTDTQYF. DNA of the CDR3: TGTGCCAGCAGTGAACCGGCAGGGGGTCTTGACACTAGCACAGATACGCAGTATTTT.

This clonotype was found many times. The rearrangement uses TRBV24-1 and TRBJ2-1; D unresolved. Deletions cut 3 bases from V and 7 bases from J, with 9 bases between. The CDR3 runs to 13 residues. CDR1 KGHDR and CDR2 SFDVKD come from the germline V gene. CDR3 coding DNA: TGTGCCACCAGTGATCTTCCGGTAAATGAGCAGTTCTTC. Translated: CATSDLPVNEQFF.

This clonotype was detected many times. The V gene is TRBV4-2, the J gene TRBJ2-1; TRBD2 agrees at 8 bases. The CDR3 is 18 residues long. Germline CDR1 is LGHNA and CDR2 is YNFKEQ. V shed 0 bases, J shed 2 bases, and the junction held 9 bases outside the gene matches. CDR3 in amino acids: CASSQDFLERGPYNEQFF. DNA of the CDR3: TGTGCCAGCAGCCAAGATTTTTTAGAGCGGGGGCCCTACAATGAGCAGTTCTTC.

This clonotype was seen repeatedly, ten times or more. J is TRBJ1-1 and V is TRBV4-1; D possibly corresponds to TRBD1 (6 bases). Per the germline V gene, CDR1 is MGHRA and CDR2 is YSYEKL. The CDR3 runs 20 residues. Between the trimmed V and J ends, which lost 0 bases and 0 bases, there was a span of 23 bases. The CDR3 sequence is CASSQDWGAGRLIMNTEAFF. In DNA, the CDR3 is TGCGCCAGCAGCCAAGATTGGGGGGCTGGCCGCTTAATCATGAACACTGAAGCTTTCTTT.

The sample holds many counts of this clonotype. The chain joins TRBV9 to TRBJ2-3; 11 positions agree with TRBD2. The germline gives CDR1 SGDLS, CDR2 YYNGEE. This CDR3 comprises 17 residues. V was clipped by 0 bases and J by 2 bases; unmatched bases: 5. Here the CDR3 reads CASSVVGSGGATDTQYF. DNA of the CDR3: TGTGCCAGCAGCGTAGTGGGTAGCGGGGGGGCCACAGATACGCAGTATTTT.

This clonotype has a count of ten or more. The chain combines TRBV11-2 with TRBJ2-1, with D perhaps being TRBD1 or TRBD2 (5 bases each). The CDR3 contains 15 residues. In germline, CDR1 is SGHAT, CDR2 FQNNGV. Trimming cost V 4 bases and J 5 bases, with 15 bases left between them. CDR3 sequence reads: CASSSDGTTNNEQFF. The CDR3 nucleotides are TGTGCCAGCAGCTCCGACGGGACCACCAACAATGAGCAGTTCTTC.

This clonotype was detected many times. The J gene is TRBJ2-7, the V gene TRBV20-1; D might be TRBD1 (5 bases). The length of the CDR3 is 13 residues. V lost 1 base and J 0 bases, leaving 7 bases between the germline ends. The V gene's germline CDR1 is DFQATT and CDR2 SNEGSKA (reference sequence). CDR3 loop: CSARVGPSYEQYF. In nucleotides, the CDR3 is TGCAGTGCTAGAGTGGGGCCCTCCTACGAGCAGTACTTC.

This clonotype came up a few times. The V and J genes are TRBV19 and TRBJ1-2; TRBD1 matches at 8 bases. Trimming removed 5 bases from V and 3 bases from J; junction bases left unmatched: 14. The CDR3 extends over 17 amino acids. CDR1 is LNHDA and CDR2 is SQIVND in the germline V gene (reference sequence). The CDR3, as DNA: TGTGCCAGTAGTGACCTCCGAATGGGACAGGCGTACTATGGCTACACCTTC. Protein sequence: CASSDLRMGQAYYGYTF.

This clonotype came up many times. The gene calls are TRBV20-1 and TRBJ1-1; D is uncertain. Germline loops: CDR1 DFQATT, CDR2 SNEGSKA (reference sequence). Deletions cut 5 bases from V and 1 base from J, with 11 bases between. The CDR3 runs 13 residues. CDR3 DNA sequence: TGCAGTGCTCGCCTGAACCAGAACACTGAAGCTTTCTTT. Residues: CSARLNQNTEAFF.

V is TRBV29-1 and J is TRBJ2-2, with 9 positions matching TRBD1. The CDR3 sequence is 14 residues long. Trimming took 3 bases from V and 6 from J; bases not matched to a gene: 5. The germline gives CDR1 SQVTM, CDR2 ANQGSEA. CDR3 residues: CSVEGQGVSGELFF. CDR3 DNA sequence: TGCAGCGTTGAGGGACAGGGAGTTTCCGGGGAGCTGTTTTTT.

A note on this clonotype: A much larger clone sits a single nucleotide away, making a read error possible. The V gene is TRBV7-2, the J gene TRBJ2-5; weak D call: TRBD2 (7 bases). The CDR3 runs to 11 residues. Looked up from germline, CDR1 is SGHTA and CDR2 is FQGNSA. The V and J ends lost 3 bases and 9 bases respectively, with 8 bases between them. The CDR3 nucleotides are TGTGCCAGCAGCTTCGGGGGGCCCCAGTACTTC. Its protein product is CASSFGGPQYF. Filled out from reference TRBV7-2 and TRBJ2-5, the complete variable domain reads GAGVSQSPSNKVTEKGKDVELRCDPISGHTALYWYRQSLGQGLEFLIYFQGNSAPDKSGLPSDRFSAERTGGSVSTLTIQRTQQEDSAVYLCASSFGGPQYFGPGTRLLVL.

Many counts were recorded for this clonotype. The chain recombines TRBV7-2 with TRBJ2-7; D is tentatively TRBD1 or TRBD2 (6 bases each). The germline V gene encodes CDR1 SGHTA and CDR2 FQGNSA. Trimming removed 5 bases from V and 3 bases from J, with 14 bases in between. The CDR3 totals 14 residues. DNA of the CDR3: TGTGCCAGCAGCCTAGTGGGGGGCGGCTACGAGCAGTACTTC. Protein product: CASSLVGGGYEQYF.

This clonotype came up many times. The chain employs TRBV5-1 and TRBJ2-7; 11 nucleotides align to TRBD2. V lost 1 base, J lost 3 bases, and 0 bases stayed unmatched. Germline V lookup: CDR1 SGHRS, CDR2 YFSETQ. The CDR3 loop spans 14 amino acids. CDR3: CASSLTSGGYEQYF. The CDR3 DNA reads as TGCGCCAGCAGCTTGACTAGCGGGGGCTACGAGCAGTACTTC.

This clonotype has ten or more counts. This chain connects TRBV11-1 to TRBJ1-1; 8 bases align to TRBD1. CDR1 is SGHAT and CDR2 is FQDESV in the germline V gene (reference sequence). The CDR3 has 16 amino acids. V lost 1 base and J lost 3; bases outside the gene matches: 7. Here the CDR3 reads CASSLGQGAQDTEAFF. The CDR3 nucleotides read TGTGCCAGCAGCTTAGGGCAGGGGGCGCAGGACACTGAAGCTTTCTTT.

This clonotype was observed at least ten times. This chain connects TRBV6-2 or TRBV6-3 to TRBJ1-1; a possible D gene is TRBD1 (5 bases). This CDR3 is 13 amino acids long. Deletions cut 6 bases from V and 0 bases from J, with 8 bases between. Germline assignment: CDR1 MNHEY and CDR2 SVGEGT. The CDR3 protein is CASSRQMNTEAFF. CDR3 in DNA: TGTGCCAGCAGCCGACAGATGAACACTGAAGCTTTCTTT.

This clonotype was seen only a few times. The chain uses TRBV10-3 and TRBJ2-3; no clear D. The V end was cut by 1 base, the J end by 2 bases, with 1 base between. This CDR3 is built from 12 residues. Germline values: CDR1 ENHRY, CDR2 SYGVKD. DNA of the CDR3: TGTGCCATCAGTGAGTACACAGATACGCAGTATTTT. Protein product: CAISEYTDTQYF.

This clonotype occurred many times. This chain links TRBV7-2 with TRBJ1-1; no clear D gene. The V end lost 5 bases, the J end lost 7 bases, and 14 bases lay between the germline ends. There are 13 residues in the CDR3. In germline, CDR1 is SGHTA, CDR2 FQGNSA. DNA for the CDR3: TGTGCCAGCAGCCTATGGAAGTCGAATGAAGCTTTCTTT. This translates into CASSLWKSNEAFF. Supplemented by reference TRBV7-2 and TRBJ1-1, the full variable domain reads GAGVSQSPSNKVTEKGKDVELRCDPISGHTALYWYRQSLGQGLEFLIYFQGNSAPDKSGLPSDRFSAERTGGSVSTLTIQRTQQEDSAVYLCASSLWKSNEAFFGQGTRLTVV.

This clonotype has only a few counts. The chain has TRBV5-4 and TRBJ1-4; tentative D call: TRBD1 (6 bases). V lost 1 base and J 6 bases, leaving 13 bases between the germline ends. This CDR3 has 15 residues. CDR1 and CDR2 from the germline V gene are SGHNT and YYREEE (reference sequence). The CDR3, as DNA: TGTGCCAGCAGCTTGCCGGGGGAGGGGGATGAAAAACTGTTTTTT. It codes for CASSLPGEGDEKLFF.

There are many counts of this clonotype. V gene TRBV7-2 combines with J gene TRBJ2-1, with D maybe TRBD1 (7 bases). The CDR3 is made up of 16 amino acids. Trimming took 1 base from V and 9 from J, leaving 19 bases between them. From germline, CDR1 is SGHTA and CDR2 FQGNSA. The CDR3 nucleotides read TGTGCCAGCAGCTTAGTCGGCCAGGGGGTGGGGGGTGAGCAGTTCTTC. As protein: CASSLVGQGVGGEQFF.

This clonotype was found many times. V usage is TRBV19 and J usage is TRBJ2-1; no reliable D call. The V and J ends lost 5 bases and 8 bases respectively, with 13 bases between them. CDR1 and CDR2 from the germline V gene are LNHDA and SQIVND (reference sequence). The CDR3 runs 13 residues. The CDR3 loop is CASSPFAAHEQFF. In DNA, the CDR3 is TGTGCCAGTAGTCCATTCGCAGCCCATGAGCAGTTCTTC.

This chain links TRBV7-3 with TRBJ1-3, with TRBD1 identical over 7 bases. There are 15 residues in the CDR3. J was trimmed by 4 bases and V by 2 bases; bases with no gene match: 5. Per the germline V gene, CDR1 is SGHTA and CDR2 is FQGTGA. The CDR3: CASSLGQGVGNTIYF. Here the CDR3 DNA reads TGTGCCAGCAGCTTAGGGCAGGGGGTCGGAAACACCATATATTTT.

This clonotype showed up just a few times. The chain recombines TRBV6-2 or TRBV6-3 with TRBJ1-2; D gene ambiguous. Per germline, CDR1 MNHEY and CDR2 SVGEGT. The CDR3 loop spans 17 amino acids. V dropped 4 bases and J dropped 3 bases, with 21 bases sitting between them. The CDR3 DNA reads TGTGCCAGCAGTTTAAGGCCGGCGACCTCCTCTGACTATGGCTACACCTTC. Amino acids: CASSLRPATSSDYGYTF.